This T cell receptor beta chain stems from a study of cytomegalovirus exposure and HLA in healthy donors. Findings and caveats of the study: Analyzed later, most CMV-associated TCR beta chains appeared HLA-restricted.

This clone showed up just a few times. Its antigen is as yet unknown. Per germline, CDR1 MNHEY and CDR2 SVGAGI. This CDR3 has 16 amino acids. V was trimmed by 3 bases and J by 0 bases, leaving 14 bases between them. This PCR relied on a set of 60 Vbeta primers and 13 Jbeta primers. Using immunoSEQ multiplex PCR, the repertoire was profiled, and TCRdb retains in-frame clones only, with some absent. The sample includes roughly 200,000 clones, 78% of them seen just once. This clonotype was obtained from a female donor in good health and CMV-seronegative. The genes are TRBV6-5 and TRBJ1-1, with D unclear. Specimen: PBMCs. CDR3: CASSYSARRMNTEAFF. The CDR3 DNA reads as TGTGCCAGCAGTTATAGCGCCCGGAGGATGAACACTGAAGCTTTCTTT.